Below, one T cell receptor (beta chain) is given with its context. Its cognate antigen is unknown. One junction end disagrees with the germline gene, perhaps due to a read error. Method: immunoSEQ multiplex PCR; TCRdb's copy keeps in-frame clones and lacks some. This sample has tens of thousands of clones, with over 70% found just once. The record originates from a study of CD4 T cells in relation to SARS-CoV-2 and coronaviruses. Study details: Patient ages ranged from 21 to 72, median 38. General study findings and limits: This crossreactivity analysis covered spike protein alone, no other viral proteins. Monoreactive clones expanded significantly more to SARS-CoV-2 than crossreactive clones did. Roughly 65% of donors had memory CD4+ clonotypes crossrecognizing SARS-CoV-2 and common cold coronavirus spike.

Looked up from germline, CDR1 is MDHEN and CDR2 is SYDVKM. CDR3 length: 15 amino acids. Specimen: memory CD4+ T cells from PBMCs, cultured in vitro. This receptor was taken from an adult with COVID-19. The gene calls are TRBV28 and TRBJ2-5; D is uncertain. The CDR3 loop is CASRLLAATQETQYF. The DNA of the CDR3 is TGTGCCAGCAGATTATTAGCTGCCACGCAAGAGACCCAGTACTTC.